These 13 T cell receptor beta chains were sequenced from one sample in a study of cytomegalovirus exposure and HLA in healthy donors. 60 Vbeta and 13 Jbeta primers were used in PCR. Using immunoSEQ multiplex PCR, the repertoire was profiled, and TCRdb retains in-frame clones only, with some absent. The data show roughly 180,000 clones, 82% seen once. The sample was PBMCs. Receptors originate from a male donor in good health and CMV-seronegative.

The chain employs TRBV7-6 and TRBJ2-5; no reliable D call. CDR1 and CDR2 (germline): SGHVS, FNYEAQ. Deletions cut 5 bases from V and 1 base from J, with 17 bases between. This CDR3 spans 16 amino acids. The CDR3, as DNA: TGTGCCAGCAGCACCCGACAAATCCTCTCCCAAGAGACCCAGTACTTC. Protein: CASSTRQILSQETQYF.

The CDR3 nucleotides are TGTGCCAGCAGTTCTCTGCAGGGCAGTGAGCAGTACTTC. It codes for CASSSLQGSEQYF. This sequence joins TRBV28 and TRBJ2-5, with D maybe TRBD1 (5 bases). Germline CDR1 MDHEN, CDR2 SYDVKM. The CDR3 extends over 13 amino acids. The V end lost 4 bases, the J end lost 11 bases, and 17 bases lay between the germline ends.

This chain's CDR3 is CASIDLPRSYGYTF. The DNA for the CDR3 is TGTGCCAGCATCGATTTACCCCGGAGCTATGGCTACACCTTC. This sequence joins TRBV2 and TRBJ1-2, with unresolved D. Germline V lookup: CDR1 SNHLY, CDR2 FYNNEI. The CDR3 contains 14 residues. Between the trimmed V and J ends, which lost 7 bases and 4 bases, there was a span of 16 bases.

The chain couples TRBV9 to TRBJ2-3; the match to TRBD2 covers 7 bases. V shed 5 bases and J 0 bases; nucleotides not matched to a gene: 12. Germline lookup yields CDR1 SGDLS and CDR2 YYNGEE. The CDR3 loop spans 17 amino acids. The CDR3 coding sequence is TGTGCCAGCAGGAGAGGTCAGGCGGGAGCTAGCACAGATACGCAGTATTTT. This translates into CASRRGQAGASTDTQYF.

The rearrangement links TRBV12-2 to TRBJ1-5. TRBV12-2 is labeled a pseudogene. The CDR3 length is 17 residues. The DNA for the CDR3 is TGTGCAAGTCGCTTAGTTTGGGAGACTTATAGCAATCAGCCCCAGCATTTT. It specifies CASRLVWETYSNQPQHF.

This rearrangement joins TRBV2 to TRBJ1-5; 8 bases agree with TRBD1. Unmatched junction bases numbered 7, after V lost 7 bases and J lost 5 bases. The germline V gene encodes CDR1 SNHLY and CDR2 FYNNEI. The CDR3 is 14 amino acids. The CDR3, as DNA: TGTGCCAGCACGGATAGACAGGGGTATCAGCCCCAGCATTTT. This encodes CASTDRQGYQPQHF.

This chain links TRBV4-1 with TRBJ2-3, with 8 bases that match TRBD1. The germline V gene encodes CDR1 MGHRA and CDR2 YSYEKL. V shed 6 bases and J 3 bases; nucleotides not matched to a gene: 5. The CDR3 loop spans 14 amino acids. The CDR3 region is CASSQGAVTDTQYF. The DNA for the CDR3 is TGCGCCAGCAGTCAGGGGGCGGTAACAGATACGCAGTATTTT.

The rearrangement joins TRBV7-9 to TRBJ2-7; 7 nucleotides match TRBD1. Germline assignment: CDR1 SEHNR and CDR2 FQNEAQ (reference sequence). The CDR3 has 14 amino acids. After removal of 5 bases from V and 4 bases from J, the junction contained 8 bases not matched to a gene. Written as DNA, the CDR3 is TGTGCCAGCAGCCTGACAGGGAAAGGATACGAGCAGTACTTC. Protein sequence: CASSLTGKGYEQYF.

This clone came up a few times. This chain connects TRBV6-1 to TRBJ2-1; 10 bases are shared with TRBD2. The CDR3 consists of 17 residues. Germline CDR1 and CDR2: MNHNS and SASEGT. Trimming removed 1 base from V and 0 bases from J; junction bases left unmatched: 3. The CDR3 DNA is TGTGCCAGCAGTGAAGAACCTAGCGGGAGCTCCTACAATGAGCAGTTCTTC. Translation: CASSEEPSGSSYNEQFF.

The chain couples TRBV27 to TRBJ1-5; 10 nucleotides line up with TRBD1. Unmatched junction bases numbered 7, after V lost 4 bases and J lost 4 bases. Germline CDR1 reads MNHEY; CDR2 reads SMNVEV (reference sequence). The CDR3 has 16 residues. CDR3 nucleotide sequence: TGTGCCAGCAGTTCTTGGGCGGGACAGGGGAATCAGCCCCAGCATTTT. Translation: CASSSWAGQGNQPQHF.

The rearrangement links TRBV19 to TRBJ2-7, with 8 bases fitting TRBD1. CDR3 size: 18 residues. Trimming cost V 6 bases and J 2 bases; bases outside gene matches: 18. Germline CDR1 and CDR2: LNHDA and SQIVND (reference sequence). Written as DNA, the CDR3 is TGTGCCAGTAGCAAACCGAGAGGACAGGGTACGGCCACCTACGAGCAGTACTTC. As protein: CASSKPRGQGTATYEQYF.

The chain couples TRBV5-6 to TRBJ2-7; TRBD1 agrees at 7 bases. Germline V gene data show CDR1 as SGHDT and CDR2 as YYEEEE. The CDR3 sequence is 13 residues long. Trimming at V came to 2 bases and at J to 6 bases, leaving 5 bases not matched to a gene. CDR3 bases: TGTGCCAGCAGCTTTAGACAGGGCGTCGAGCAGTACTTC. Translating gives CASSFRQGVEQYF.

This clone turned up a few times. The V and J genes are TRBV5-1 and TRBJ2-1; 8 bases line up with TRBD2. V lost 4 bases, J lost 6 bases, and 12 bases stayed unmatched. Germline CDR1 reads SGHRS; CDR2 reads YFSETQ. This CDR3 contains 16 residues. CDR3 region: CASSKMTSAYSNEQFF. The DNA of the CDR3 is TGCGCCAGCAGCAAAATGACTAGCGCATACTCCAATGAGCAGTTCTTC.